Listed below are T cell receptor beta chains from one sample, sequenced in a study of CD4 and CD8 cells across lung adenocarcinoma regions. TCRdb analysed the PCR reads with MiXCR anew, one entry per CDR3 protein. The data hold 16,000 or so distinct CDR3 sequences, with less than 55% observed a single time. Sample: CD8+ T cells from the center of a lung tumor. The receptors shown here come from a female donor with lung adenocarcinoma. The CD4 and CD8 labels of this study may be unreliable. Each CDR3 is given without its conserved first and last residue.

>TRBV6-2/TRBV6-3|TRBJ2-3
ASSYSSGTSDFTDTQY
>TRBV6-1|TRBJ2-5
ATTAGGGETQY
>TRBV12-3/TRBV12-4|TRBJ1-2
ASSRRLTSDYGYT
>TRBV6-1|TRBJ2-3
ASSLRTTDTQY
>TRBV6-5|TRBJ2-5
ASSLVGREQETQY
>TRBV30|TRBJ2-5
AWGDQTQY
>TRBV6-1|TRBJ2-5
AGRGGGGQDTQY
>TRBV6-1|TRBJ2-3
AGRGGTSTDTQY
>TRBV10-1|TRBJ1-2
ASSPGGDYGYT
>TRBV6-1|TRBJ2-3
ASSPGGWGPDTQY